Shown below are 3 T cell receptor beta chains from a single sample sequenced in a study of T cells in Graves' hyperthyroidism and ophthalmopathy. The source material, RNA transcripts, was used to amplify TCR beta CDR3 regions. A set of HTBI primers served as the primers for a first-round RT-PCR of the TCR CDR3. TCRdb re-called the multiplex PCR reads through MiXCR, storing one row per CDR3 protein. The repertoire holds 540,000 or so distinct CDR3 sequences, with 15% to 17% as singletons. The sample comprised blood. Every receptor here comes from a woman under 40 with Graves' hyperthyroidism.

In its sample, this clonotype was seen many times. The chain has TRBV5-5 and TRBJ2-3; D is unresolved. The CDR3 has 14 amino acids. Germline CDR1 reads SGHKS; CDR2 reads YYEKEE (reference sequence). V was cut by 0 bases and J by 10 bases, with 15 bases left in between. The CDR3 bases are TGTGCCAGCAGCTTGGTCCTACTACCACGTTCGCAGTATTTT. It is translated as CASSLVLLPRSQYF.

The chain is built from TRBV28 and TRBJ1-5; 7 bases are shared with TRBD1. This CDR3 comprises 16 residues. Germline loops: CDR1 MDHEN, CDR2 SYDVKM. V lost 4 bases, J lost 1 base, and 7 bases stayed unmatched. CDR3 protein: CASSSTGMGSNQPQHF. The CDR3 DNA sequence: TGTGCCAGCAGTTCGACAGGGATGGGGAGCAATCAGCCCCAGCATTTT.

This clonotype was seen at least ten times. The V and J genes are TRBV20-1 and TRBJ2-7; TRBD2 matches 7 bases. CDR1 and CDR2 from the germline V gene are DFQATT and SNEGSKA (reference sequence). The J segment lost 1 base and the V segment lost 0 bases, leaving 9 bases of the junction unmatched. The length of the CDR3 is 16 residues. Here the CDR3 reads CSARDGGDRLSYEQYF. The DNA of the CDR3 is TGCAGTGCTAGAGATGGGGGGGACCGGCTATCCTACGAGCAGTACTTC.